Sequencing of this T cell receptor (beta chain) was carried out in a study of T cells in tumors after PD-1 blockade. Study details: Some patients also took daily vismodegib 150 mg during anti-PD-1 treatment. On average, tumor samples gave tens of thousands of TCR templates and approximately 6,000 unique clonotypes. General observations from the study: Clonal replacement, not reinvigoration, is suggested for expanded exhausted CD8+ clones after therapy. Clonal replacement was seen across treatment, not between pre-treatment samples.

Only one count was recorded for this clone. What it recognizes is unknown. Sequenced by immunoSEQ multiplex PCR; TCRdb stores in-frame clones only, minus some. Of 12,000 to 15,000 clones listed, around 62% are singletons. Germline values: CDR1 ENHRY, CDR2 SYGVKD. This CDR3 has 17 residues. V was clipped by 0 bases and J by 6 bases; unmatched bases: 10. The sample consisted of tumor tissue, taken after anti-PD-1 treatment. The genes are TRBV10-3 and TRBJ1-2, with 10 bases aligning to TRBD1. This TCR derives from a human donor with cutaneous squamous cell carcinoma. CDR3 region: CAISESGAGQGINGYTF. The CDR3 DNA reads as TGTGCCATCAGTGAGTCGGGGGCGGGACAGGGGATCAATGGCTACACCTTC.